What follows are 8 T cell receptor beta chains derived from one specimen sequenced in a study of identical twins. TCRdb used MiXCR to reprocess the 5' RACE reads, holding one entry per CDR3 protein. The sample carries fewer than 800,000 distinct CDR3 sequences, roughly 7.2% recorded once. A further study also used this sample, focusing on yellow fever vaccine responses in identical twins.

Sequencing used PBMCs. Receptor source: a woman between 18 and 29 years old in good health.

This clonotype was detected only a few times. This chain connects TRBV28 to TRBJ2-7, with a possible D match to TRBD2 (6 bases). Between the trimmed V and J ends, which lost 3 bases and 3 bases, there was a span of 18 bases. The CDR3 is 16 amino acids. In germline, CDR1 is MDHEN, CDR2 SYDVKM. The CDR3 nucleotides read TGTGCCAGCAGTTTCCCCCGCGGGGACGTACTCTACGAGCAGTACTTC. This codes for CASSFPRGDVLYEQYF.

This clonotype occurred many times. The genes are TRBV7-3 and TRBJ2-7, with 8 bases aligning to TRBD1. V lost 5 bases to trimming and J lost 3 bases; unmatched junction nucleotides: 3. This CDR3 is 13 amino acids long. CDR1 is SGHTA, CDR2 FQGTGA, per germline. This CDR3 is CASSQTGGYEQYF. In DNA, the CDR3 is TGTGCCAGCAGCCAAACAGGGGGCTACGAGCAGTACTTC.

This clonotype appeared many times. This rearrangement joins TRBV12-3 or TRBV12-4 to TRBJ1-2; 11 nucleotides agree with TRBD1. V dropped 5 bases and J dropped 4; count of bases not matched to a gene: 9. The CDR3 loop spans 16 amino acids. CDR3 protein: CASSPGQGALVYGYTF. The CDR3 DNA reads as TGTGCCAGCAGTCCAGGACAGGGGGCATTAGTCTATGGCTACACCTTC.

This clonotype was seen only a few times. V and J are TRBV12-3 or TRBV12-4 and TRBJ1-1; a possible D gene is TRBD1 (5 bases). The V end was cut by 4 bases, the J end by 1 base, with 10 bases between. The CDR3 sequence is 14 residues long. CDR3 in DNA: TGTGCCAGCAGTTACCCTCAGGGGAACACTGAAGCTTTCTTT. Encoded protein: CASSYPQGNTEAFF.

The table lists this clonotype with many counts. This chain links TRBV7-9 with TRBJ1-1; TRBD1 matches 8 bases. Germline-derived CDR1 and CDR2 are SEHNR and FQNEAQ (reference sequence). The CDR3 consists of 15 residues. V trimming: 5 bases; J trimming: 5 bases; junction bases outside the gene matches: 10. CDR3 sequence: CASSKTTGARTEAFF. In DNA form, the CDR3 reads TGTGCCAGCAGCAAAACGACAGGGGCGAGGACTGAAGCTTTCTTT.

This clonotype was seen ten or more times. V usage is TRBV12-3 or TRBV12-4 and J usage is TRBJ1-2; D is undetermined. Trimming cost V 4 bases and J 0 bases, with 6 bases left between them. This CDR3 is built from 13 residues. The CDR3 loop reads CASSSVPNYGYTF. CDR3 nucleotide sequence: TGTGCCAGCAGTTCTGTCCCTAACTATGGCTACACCTTC.

This rearrangement joins TRBV29-1 to TRBJ2-5; the D call may be TRBD1 or TRBD2 (7 bases each). V was clipped by 3 bases and J by 4 bases, with 21 bases between them. Germline V gene lookup returns CDR1 SQVTM and CDR2 ANQGSEA. The CDR3 runs 16 residues. The CDR3 DNA sequence: TGCAGCGTTGAGGAAAGAGGAGGCAGGGGGGGAGAGACCCAGTACTTC. Residues: CSVEERGGRGGETQYF. Looking up the rest from reference TRBV29-1 and TRBJ2-5 gives the full variable domain: SAVISQKPSRDICQRGTSLTIQCQVDSQVTMMFWYRQQPGQSLTLIATANQGSEATYESGFVIDKFPISRPNLTFSTLTVSNMSPEDSSIYLCSVEERGGRGGETQYFGPGTRLLVL.

The chain links TRBV7-9 to TRBJ2-1, with a possible D match to TRBD2 (6 bases). Germline lookup yields CDR1 SEHNR and CDR2 FQNEAQ (reference sequence). This CDR3 is built from 15 residues. V lost 2 bases and J 4 bases, leaving 12 bases between the germline ends. CDR3 residues: CASSLREHVYNEQFF. CDR3 sequence (DNA): TGTGCCAGCAGCTTACGGGAGCACGTATACAATGAGCAGTTCTTC. The complete variable domain, with remaining parts taken from reference TRBV7-9 and TRBJ2-1, reads DTGVSQNPRHKITKRGQNVTFRCDPISEHNRLYWYRQTLGQGPEFLTYFQNEAQLEKSRLLSDRFSAERPKGSFSTLEIQRTEQGDSAMYLCASSLREHVYNEQFFGPGTRLTVL.